This TCR beta chain was recovered during a study of PD-1 blockade in classical Hodgkin lymphoma. Assay used: immunoSEQ multiplex PCR; TCRdb lists only in-frame clones, some missing. The sample yields around 19,000 clones, 60% to 80% seen once. Trimming took off 4 bases at V and 7 bases at J, with 22 bases between the two ends. Germline assignment: CDR1 MGHDK and CDR2 SYGVNS. The CDR3 spans 17 residues. The time point: cycle 4 day 1 (C4D1), after less than 7 weeks of nivolumab. All patients experienced relapse after autologous stem cell transplantation, and brentuximab vedotin exposure was variable. The sequencing used peripheral blood mononuclear cells (PBMCs), collected before the fourth cycle of nivolumab. The chain uses TRBV25-1 and TRBJ1-4, with D possibly matching TRBD1 (6 bases). This clonotype was obtained from a human donor with classical Hodgkin lymphoma. For the CDR3, the DNA is TGTGCCAGCAGTGCAATTCTGGGGGGGGCCGCTTCTGAAAAACTGTTTTTT. As protein: CASSAILGGAASEKLFF.